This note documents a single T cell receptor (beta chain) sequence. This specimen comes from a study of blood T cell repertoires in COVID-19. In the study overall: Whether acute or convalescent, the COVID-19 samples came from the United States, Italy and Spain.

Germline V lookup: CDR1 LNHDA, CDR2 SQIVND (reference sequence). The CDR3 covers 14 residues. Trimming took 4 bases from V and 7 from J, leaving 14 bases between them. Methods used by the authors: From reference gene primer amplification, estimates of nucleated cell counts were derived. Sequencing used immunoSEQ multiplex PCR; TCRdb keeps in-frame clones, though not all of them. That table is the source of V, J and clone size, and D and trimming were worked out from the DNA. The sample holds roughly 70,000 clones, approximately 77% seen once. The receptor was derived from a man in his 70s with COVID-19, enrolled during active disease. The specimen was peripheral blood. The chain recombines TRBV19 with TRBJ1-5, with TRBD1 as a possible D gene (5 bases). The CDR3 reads CASSTPRGYQPQHF. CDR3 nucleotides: TGTGCCAGTAGTACCCCCCGGGGGTACCAGCCCCAGCATTTT.